This T cell receptor (beta chain) came from a study of blood T cells in healthy people across ages. The CDR3 is made up of 13 amino acids. V was trimmed by 3 bases and J by 7 bases, leaving 10 bases between them. From germline, CDR1 is KGHSH and CDR2 LQKENI. A second roughly 6 to 12 cycle PCR used barcoded and J-beta primers. MiXCR, run by TCRdb on the 5' RACE reads, gives a single entry per CDR3 protein. This table has some 1,800,000 distinct CDR3 sequences, roughly 43% appearing once. Only a few counts were recorded for this clonotype. The clonotype originates from a human donor in good health. The chain combines TRBV18 with TRBJ2-1; no definite D call. The sequencing sample was made of blood. For the CDR3, the DNA is TGTGCCAGCTCACCTACATCGGATAATGAGCAGTTCTTC. This gives the protein CASSPTSDNEQFF. Filled out from reference TRBV18 and TRBJ2-1, the complete variable domain reads NAGVMQNPRHLVRRRGQEARLRCSPMKGHSHVYWYRQLPEEGLKFMVYLQKENIIDESGMPKERFSAEFPKEGPSILRIQQVVRGDSAAYFCASSPTSDNEQFFGPGTRLTVL.